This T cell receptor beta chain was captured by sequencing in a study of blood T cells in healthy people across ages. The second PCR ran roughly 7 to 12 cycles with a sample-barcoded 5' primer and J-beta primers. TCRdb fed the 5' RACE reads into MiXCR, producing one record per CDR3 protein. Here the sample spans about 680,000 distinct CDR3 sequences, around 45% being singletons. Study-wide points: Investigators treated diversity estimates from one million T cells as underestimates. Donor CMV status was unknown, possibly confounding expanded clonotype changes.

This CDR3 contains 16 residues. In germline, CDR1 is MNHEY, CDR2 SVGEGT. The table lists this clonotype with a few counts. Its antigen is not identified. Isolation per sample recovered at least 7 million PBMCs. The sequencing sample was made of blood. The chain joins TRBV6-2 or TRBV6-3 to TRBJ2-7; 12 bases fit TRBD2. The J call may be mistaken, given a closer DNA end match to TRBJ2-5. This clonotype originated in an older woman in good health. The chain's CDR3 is CASSYSGLAGWETQYF. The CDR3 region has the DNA TGTGCCAGCAGTTACTCCGGACTAGCGGGGTGGGAGACCCAGTACTTC.